This entry lists 7 T cell receptor beta chains sequenced from one sample in a study of CD8+ T cells in alopecia areata (dated by TCRdb to the late 2010s). The time point label corresponds to: baseline before oral tofacitinib. The library was obtained by the immunoSEQ multiplex PCR assay. To provide template for TCR sequencing, every sample had RNA extracted and reverse transcribed into cDNA. TCRdb mirrors the immuneACCESS table, restricted to in-frame sequences. Some clones are absent from its copies; in checked studies, under half trace to an unresolved V gene, and the reason for the others is unknown. The sample table shows around 160,000 clones, and more than 75% are seen once. Over 13% of the sample rests with the top ten. The specimen was CD8+ T cells sorted from blood, collected at week 0. The receptor set was obtained from a human donor with alopecia areata.

CDR3 bases: TGCAGTGCTACTGGCTACACCTTC. This translates into CSATGYTF. This chain uses TRBV20-1 with TRBJ1-2; the D is unclear. Germline V gene data show CDR1 as DFQATT and CDR2 as SNEGSKA (reference sequence). Trimming removed 4 bases at V and 7 bases at J, with 1 base between. The CDR3 runs to 8 residues.

This rearrangement joins TRBV27 to TRBJ1-5; D call uncertain. The V end lost 3 bases, the J end lost 9 bases, and 15 bases lay between the germline ends. CDR3 length: 14 amino acids. Germline V gene lookup returns CDR1 MNHEY and CDR2 SMNVEV (reference sequence). This CDR3 is CASSFEPESRPQHF. CDR3 in DNA: TGTGCCAGCAGTTTTGAGCCCGAGAGTAGGCCCCAGCATTTT.

The rearrangement joins TRBV30 to TRBJ2-7; 8 positions match TRBD2. The V and J ends lost 3 bases and 4 bases, in that order; junction bases with no gene match: 8. CDR3 length: 14 amino acids. The germline CDR1 and CDR2 sequences are GTSNPN and SVGIG (reference sequence). CDR3: CAWRRAGESYEQYF. The CDR3 DNA reads as TGTGCCTGGAGGCGAGCGGGAGAATCGTACGAGCAGTACTTC.

This clone is a singleton in its sample. The chain carries TRBV28 and TRBJ1-1; D remains ambiguous. V was shortened by 6 bases and J by 5 bases, with 7 bases between the two germline ends. The length of the CDR3 is 11 residues. In germline, CDR1 is MDHEN, CDR2 SYDVKM. The CDR3 spells CASSYGTEAFF. The CDR3 coding sequence is TGTGCCAGCAGCTACGGGACTGAAGCTTTCTTT.

The rearrangement links TRBV5-4 to TRBJ1-1; D unresolved. V lost 5 bases to trimming and J lost 3 bases, with 14 bases between them. Germline CDR1 and CDR2: SGHNT and YYREEE (reference sequence). The CDR3 sequence is 14 residues long. In nucleotides, the CDR3 is TGTGCCAGCAGACTCGGGCCGCTGGACACTGAAGCTTTCTTT. Translating gives CASRLGPLDTEAFF.

This clone was seen a single time. The chain employs TRBV6-6 and TRBJ2-1, with D perhaps matching TRBD2 (6 bases). This CDR3 comprises 14 residues. V lost 5 bases and J lost 5, with 13 bases in between. Germline V gene lookup returns CDR1 MNHNY and CDR2 SVGAGI (reference sequence). CDR3 sequence reads: CASSRRDFNNEQFF. The DNA of the CDR3 is TGTGCCAGCAGTCGCCGGGACTTCAACAATGAGCAGTTCTTC.

This clone turned up a few times. The J gene is TRBJ2-3, the V gene TRBV5-4; 8 bases line up with TRBD2. Germline values: CDR1 SGHNT, CDR2 YYREEE (reference sequence). V was pared by 2 bases and J by 4 bases, with 3 bases of the junction left unmatched. The CDR3 totals 14 residues. In DNA, the CDR3 is TGTGCCAGCAGCTTCAGCGGGAGTGCAGATACGCAGTATTTT. This encodes CASSFSGSADTQYF.